This T cell receptor (beta chain) was retrieved from a study of OX40 agonist ivuxolimab in advanced cancers. V lost 3 bases and J 2 bases, leaving 12 bases between the germline ends. The CDR3 consists of 15 residues. CDR1 and CDR2 (germline): SGHTA, FQGNSA. Measured with immunoSEQ multiplex PCR; TCRdb has only the in-frame clones, and not every one. The sample carries approximately 68,000 clones, 85% to 90% recorded once. The source material was CD4+ or CD8+ T cells sorted from blood, sampled in a trial of the OX40 agonist ivuxolimab. This rearrangement joins TRBV7-2 to TRBJ2-3; tentatively, D is TRBD1 (5 bases). This clonotype originated in an adult with an advanced solid tumor such as melanoma, head and neck, liver or kidney cancer. The CDR3 reads CASSFKGVVTDTQYF. CDR3 DNA: TGTGCCAGCAGCTTTAAAGGGGTGGTCACAGATACGCAGTATTTT.